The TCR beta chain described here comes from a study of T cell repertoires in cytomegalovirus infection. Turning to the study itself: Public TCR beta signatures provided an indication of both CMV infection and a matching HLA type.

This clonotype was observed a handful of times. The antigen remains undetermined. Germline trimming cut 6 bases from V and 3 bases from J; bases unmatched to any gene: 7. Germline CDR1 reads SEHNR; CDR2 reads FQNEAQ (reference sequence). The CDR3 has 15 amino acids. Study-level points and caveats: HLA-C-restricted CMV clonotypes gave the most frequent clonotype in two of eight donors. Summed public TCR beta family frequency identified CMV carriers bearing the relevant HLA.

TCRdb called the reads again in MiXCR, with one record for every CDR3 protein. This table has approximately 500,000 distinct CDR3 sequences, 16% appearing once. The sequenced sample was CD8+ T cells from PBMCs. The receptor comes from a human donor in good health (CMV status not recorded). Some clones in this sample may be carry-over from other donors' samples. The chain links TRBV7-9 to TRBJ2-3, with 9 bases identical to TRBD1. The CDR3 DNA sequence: TGTGCCAGCAGGTCCCGGGACAGGGTAACAGATACGCAGTATTTT. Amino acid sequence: CASRSRDRVTDTQYF.